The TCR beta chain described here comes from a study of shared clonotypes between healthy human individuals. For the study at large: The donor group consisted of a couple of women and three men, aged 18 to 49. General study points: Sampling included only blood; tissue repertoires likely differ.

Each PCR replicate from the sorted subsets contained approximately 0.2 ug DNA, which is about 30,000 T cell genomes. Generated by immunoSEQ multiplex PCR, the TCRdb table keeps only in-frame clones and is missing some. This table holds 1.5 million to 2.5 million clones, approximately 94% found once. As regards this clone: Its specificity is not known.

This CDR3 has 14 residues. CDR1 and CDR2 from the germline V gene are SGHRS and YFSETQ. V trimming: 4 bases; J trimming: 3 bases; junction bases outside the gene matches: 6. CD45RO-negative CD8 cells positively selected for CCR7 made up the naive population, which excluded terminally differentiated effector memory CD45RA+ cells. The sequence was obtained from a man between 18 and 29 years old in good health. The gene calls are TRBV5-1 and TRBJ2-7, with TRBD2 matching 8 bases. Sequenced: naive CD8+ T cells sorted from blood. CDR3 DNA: TGCGCCAGCAGCGACCTAGCGGGTGGCTACGAGCAGTACTTC. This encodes CASSDLAGGYEQYF.